One sample yielded the 27 T cell receptor beta chains listed below, sequenced in a study of blood T cell repertoires in COVID-19. Profiling relied on immunoSEQ multiplex PCR, and the TCRdb table lists in-frame clones only, not all of them. This table has 200,000 to 250,000 clones, 83% appearing once. The material sequenced was PBMCs or T cells enriched from blood (not recorded which). Receptor source: a woman aged 45-60 years who had been exposed to COVID-19.

This clone was seen only once. The chain links TRBV6-1 to TRBJ1-1; D remains unclear. Trimming took off 1 base at V and 9 bases at J, with 6 bases between the two ends. The length of the CDR3 is 11 residues. In germline, CDR1 is MNHNS, CDR2 SASEGT. CDR3 in DNA: TGTGCCAGCAGTGAAGGAGTTAAAGCTTTCTTT. Translated, it gives CASSEGVKAFF.

The chain links TRBV5-6 to TRBJ1-2; no firm D call. Germline CDR1 and CDR2: SGHDT and YYEEEE. V lost 3 bases and J lost 5, with 14 bases in between. This CDR3 has 14 residues. The CDR3 DNA reads as TGTGCCAGCAGCTCCCCGGGTCGAACATATGGCTACACCTTC. This sequence encodes CASSSPGRTYGYTF.

The gene calls are TRBV10-3 and TRBJ1-2; D unclear. Germline V gene sequence: CDR1 ENHRY, CDR2 SYGVKD. This CDR3 has 16 residues. V lost 4 bases and J lost 6, with 21 bases in between. CDR3 coding DNA: TGTGCCATCAGTGGGCTTCGGGGTCTCGGGTCAGATGGCTACACCTTC. It codes for CAISGLRGLGSDGYTF.

The rearrangement joins TRBV28 to TRBJ1-5, with 7 bases lining up with TRBD1. Per the germline V gene, CDR1 is MDHEN and CDR2 is SYDVKM. The CDR3 loop spans 15 amino acids. The V gene end was trimmed by 6 bases and the J gene end by 4 bases; junction bases not matched to a gene: 9. As DNA, the CDR3 is TGTGCCAGCAGCCATCGACAGGGTCCTAATCAGCCCCAGCATTTT. Translation: CASSHRQGPNQPQHF.

Written as DNA, the CDR3 is TGTGCCAGCAGCTTAAGTTCCGAGTACGAGCAGTACTTC. It yields the protein CASSLSSEYEQYF. J is TRBJ2-7 and V is TRBV7-3; no firm D call. CDR1 and CDR2 (germline): SGHTA, FQGTGA. This CDR3 is 13 amino acids long. Trimming took 1 base from V and 4 from J, leaving 8 bases between them.

The J gene is TRBJ1-1, the V gene TRBV18, with 7 bases lining up with TRBD1. Germline V CDR1 and CDR2: KGHSH, LQKENI. The trim removed 4 bases at V and 5 bases at J, leaving 1 base unmatched. This CDR3 contains 12 residues. The CDR3 loop is CASSRRGTEAFF. The CDR3, as DNA: TGTGCCAGCTCACGCAGGGGGACTGAAGCTTTCTTT.

The chain employs TRBV3-1 (or the pseudogene TRBV3-2) and TRBJ2-2; D might be TRBD1 (5 bases). CDR1 and CDR2 (germline): LGHDT, YNNKEL (reference sequence). V was clipped by 3 bases and J by 4 bases, with 12 bases between them. CDR3 length equals 15 residues. The CDR3: CASSHRIGVTGELFF. The DNA of the CDR3 is TGTGCCAGCAGCCACAGGATAGGGGTCACCGGGGAGCTGTTTTTT.

The V call is TRBV21-1, the J call TRBJ1-2; the D call in the table, TRBD1, was not verified against the DNA. TRBV21-1 is shown as a pseudogene. The CDR3 contains 16 residues. CDR3 sequence reads: CASSKAGTGLYYGYTF. CDR3 in DNA: TGTGCCAGCAGCAAAGCCGGGACAGGCCTTTACTATGGCTACACCTTC.

The V call is TRBV18, the J call TRBJ1-1, with D unclear. Germline V lookup: CDR1 KGHSH, CDR2 LQKENI. V was shortened by 3 bases and J by 7 bases, with 15 bases between the two germline ends. The CDR3 extends over 14 amino acids. The CDR3 loop reads CASSPYGEMGEAFF. As DNA, the CDR3 is TGTGCCAGCTCACCCTACGGAGAGATGGGTGAAGCTTTCTTT.

J is TRBJ2-7 and V is TRBV14; D is possibly TRBD1 (5 bases). In germline, CDR1 is SGHDN, CDR2 FVKESK. This CDR3 region has 15 residues. V was cut by 0 bases and J by 5 bases, with 14 bases left in between. CDR3 nucleotide sequence: TGTGCCAGCAGCCAAGATTATAACAGGCCCCACGAGCAGTACTTC. This translates into CASSQDYNRPHEQYF.

This clone was counted only a few times. V is TRBV2 and J is TRBJ2-1; 8 bases agree with TRBD2. Losses at the gene ends were 7 bases for V and 7 bases for J; bases not matched to a gene: 12. The length of the CDR3 is 15 residues. CDR1 is SNHLY, CDR2 FYNNEI, per germline. CDR3 amino acids: CASNGGGALANEQFF. The CDR3 coding sequence is TGTGCCAGCAACGGGGGGGGCGCATTGGCGAATGAGCAGTTCTTC. The full variable domain, with the rest looked up from reference TRBV2 and TRBJ2-1, is EPEVTQTPSHQVTQMGQEVILRCVPISNHLYFYWYRQILGQKVEFLVSFYNNEISEKSEIFDDQFSVERPDGSNFTLKIRSTKLEDSAMYFCASNGGGALANEQFFGPGTRLTVL.

The V and J genes are TRBV6-5 and TRBJ1-5; the D is unclear. The CDR3 length is 13 residues. The germline CDR1 and CDR2 sequences are MNHEY and SVGAGI. Deletions cut 2 bases from V and 4 bases from J, with 6 bases between. The CDR3 DNA reads as TGTGCCAGCAGTTACACCGGGAATCAGCCCCAGCATTTT. Translation gives CASSYTGNQPQHF.

CDR3 sequence: CASSLFRGGGETQYF. The CDR3 bases are TGTGCCAGCAGCTTATTCCGGGGGGGCGGGGAGACCCAGTACTTC. The V gene is TRBV7-2, the J gene TRBJ2-5; 8 nucleotides line up with TRBD2. The length of the CDR3 is 15 residues. Germline lookup yields CDR1 SGHTA and CDR2 FQGNSA. The J segment lost 5 bases and the V segment lost 2 bases, leaving 7 bases of the junction unmatched.

This chain links TRBV27 with TRBJ1-2, with 7 nucleotides matching TRBD1. Germline-derived CDR1 and CDR2 are MNHEY and SMNVEV (reference sequence). The CDR3 is 13 amino acids. Trimming took 5 bases from V and 8 from J; bases not matched to a gene: 8. DNA for the CDR3: TGTGCCAGCAGTCAGACAGGGATGGGAGGCTACACCTTC. Encoded protein: CASSQTGMGGYTF.

This chain joins TRBV7-2 and TRBJ1-4; D remains unclear. This CDR3 region has 15 residues. V was shortened by 4 bases and J by 5 bases, with 14 bases between the two germline ends. CDR1 and CDR2 from the germline V gene are SGHTA and FQGNSA. The CDR3 is CASSSKGSFNEKLFF. CDR3 coding DNA: TGTGCCAGCAGCTCAAAAGGGAGCTTCAATGAAAAACTGTTTTTT.

This clone showed up just a few times. The chain couples TRBV5-1 to TRBJ1-3, with TRBD1 matching over 7 bases. This CDR3 contains 15 residues. Germline V gives CDR1 SGHRS, CDR2 YFSETQ. V trimming: 0 bases; J trimming: 5 bases; junction bases outside the gene matches: 5. CDR3 loop: CASSLGRGGRNTIYF. The CDR3 DNA sequence: TGCGCCAGCAGCTTGGGAAGAGGGGGCAGAAACACCATATATTTT.

The gene calls are TRBV6-5 and TRBJ2-3, with D maybe TRBD2 (5 bases). The V gene lost 6 bases and the J gene lost 0 bases, with 13 bases spanning the gap. The germline CDR1 and CDR2 sequences are MNHEY and SVGAGI. This CDR3 is 15 amino acids long. Written as DNA, the CDR3 is TGTGCCAGCAGACCCCTTGGACTGAGCACAGATACGCAGTATTTT. Translated: CASRPLGLSTDTQYF.

This sequence joins TRBV11-3 and TRBJ2-3; 11 bases agree with TRBD2. J gave up 5 bases and V 1 base, and 5 bases lay outside the gene matches. Per germline, CDR1 SGHNT and CDR2 YENEEA. The CDR3 extends over 16 amino acids. The CDR3 region has the DNA TGTGCCAGCAGCTTAGGACTAGCGGGGAACATAGATACGCAGTATTTT. This encodes CASSLGLAGNIDTQYF.

The chain couples TRBV27 to TRBJ1-2, with TRBD1 matching over 8 bases. This CDR3 has 15 residues. V shed 0 bases, J shed 4 bases, and the junction held 4 bases outside the gene matches. The germline V gene encodes CDR1 MNHEY and CDR2 SMNVEV (reference sequence). The chain's CDR3 is CASSLSATGGYGYTF. CDR3 coding DNA: TGTGCCAGCAGTTTATCGGCTACAGGGGGCTATGGCTACACCTTC.

The rearrangement joins TRBV19 to TRBJ1-1, with D unclear. The V end lost 2 bases, the J end lost 0 bases, and 7 bases lay between the germline ends. Germline loops: CDR1 LNHDA, CDR2 SQIVND (reference sequence). The CDR3 has 14 residues. The CDR3 loop is CASSITTLNTEAFF. The CDR3 DNA sequence: TGTGCCAGTAGTATAACTACACTGAACACTGAAGCTTTCTTT.

The chain combines TRBV30 with TRBJ2-5, with D possibly TRBD1 on 5 matching bases. The CDR3 runs 11 residues. Germline V CDR1 and CDR2: GTSNPN, SVGIG (reference sequence). In DNA form, the CDR3 reads TGTGCTCCGGTAGGGGAAGAGACCCAGTACTTC. Translated: CAPVGEETQYF.

This clone was observed once. The genes are TRBV30 and TRBJ2-7, with 7 positions matching TRBD1. Germline CDR1 and CDR2: GTSNPN and SVGIG (reference sequence). The CDR3 covers 13 residues. J was trimmed by 3 bases and V by 3 bases; bases with no gene match: 5. CDR3 in DNA: TGTGCCTGGAGAACTGGGACAGACTACGAGCAGTACTTC. This encodes CAWRTGTDYEQYF.

The chain is built from TRBV5-4 and TRBJ2-2; D is possibly TRBD1 (6 bases). V lost 0 bases and J 5 bases, leaving 11 bases between the germline ends. This CDR3 region has 15 residues. Germline V gene sequence: CDR1 SGHNT, CDR2 YYREEE (reference sequence). The chain's CDR3 is CASSLAWQGTGELFF. The CDR3 DNA sequence: TGTGCCAGCAGCTTGGCCTGGCAGGGGACCGGGGAGCTGTTTTTT.

This clone occurred a few times. The gene calls are TRBV24-1 and TRBJ1-1, with D maybe TRBD1 (5 bases). From germline, CDR1 is KGHDR and CDR2 SFDVKD. The CDR3 is made up of 14 amino acids. Trimming removed 4 bases from V and 1 base from J, with 9 bases in between. DNA of the CDR3: TGTGCCACCAGTGAGGGGGGACCGAACACTGAAGCTTTCTTT. This codes for CATSEGGPNTEAFF.

The chain links TRBV27 to TRBJ2-3, with D possibly TRBD2 on 6 matching bases. The CDR3 loop spans 15 amino acids. Trimming took 7 bases from V and 4 from J, leaving 18 bases between them. CDR1 and CDR2 from the germline V gene are MNHEY and SMNVEV (reference sequence). The chain's CDR3 is CASKLGGQVPDTQYF. As DNA, the CDR3 is TGTGCCAGCAAACTCGGGGGTCAGGTACCAGATACGCAGTATTTT.

The rearrangement uses TRBV10-3 and TRBJ2-7, with TRBD1 matching 7 bases. The CDR3 spans 14 residues. Germline V gene lookup returns CDR1 ENHRY and CDR2 SYGVKD. The trim removed 5 bases at V and 3 bases at J, leaving 7 bases unmatched. CDR3 loop: CAISRGQGDYEQYF. CDR3 bases: TGTGCCATCAGTAGAGGGCAGGGGGACTACGAGCAGTACTTC.

V usage is TRBV5-4 and J usage is TRBJ2-1, with D possibly matching TRBD2 (6 bases). Trimming left V 2 bases short and J 10 bases short, with 13 bases between. The CDR3 covers 13 residues. In germline, CDR1 is SGHNT, CDR2 YYREEE (reference sequence). For the CDR3, the DNA is TGTGCCAGCAGCTTAGGAGGGGCGGGGGAGCAGTTCTTC. Its translation is CASSLGGAGEQFF.